This entry concerns a single T cell receptor (beta chain). What it binds is not known. For the second PCR, which ran for roughly 7 to 11 cycles, a sample-barcoded 5' primer and a J-beta primer mix were used. Each cDNA molecule was tagged by a template-switch adaptor with 12 random nucleotides. TCRdb itself ran the 5' RACE reads through MiXCR, one entry per CDR3 protein. Among 650,000 to 800,000 distinct CDR3 sequences, around 50% were seen once, and the ten largest hold about 14%. The sample belongs to a study of blood T cells in healthy people across ages. The CDR3 sequence is 19 residues long. From germline, CDR1 is LGHNA and CDR2 YSLEER. V dropped 0 bases and J dropped 0 bases, with 15 bases sitting between them. Study results and limitations: Aged donors had fewer naive CD4+ cells and lower diversity than long-lived donors.

In terms of origin and age, donors were healthy Caucasian individuals from Russia aged roughly 6 to 100. This sequence joins TRBV4-3 and TRBJ2-6; D gene ambiguous. This TCR was sampled from a woman older than 75 in good health. Material for sequencing was blood. CDR3 region: CASSQDKGQSYSGANVLTF. The CDR3 DNA reads as TGCGCCAGCAGCCAAGATAAAGGGCAGTCCTACTCTGGGGCCAACGTCCTGACTTTC.